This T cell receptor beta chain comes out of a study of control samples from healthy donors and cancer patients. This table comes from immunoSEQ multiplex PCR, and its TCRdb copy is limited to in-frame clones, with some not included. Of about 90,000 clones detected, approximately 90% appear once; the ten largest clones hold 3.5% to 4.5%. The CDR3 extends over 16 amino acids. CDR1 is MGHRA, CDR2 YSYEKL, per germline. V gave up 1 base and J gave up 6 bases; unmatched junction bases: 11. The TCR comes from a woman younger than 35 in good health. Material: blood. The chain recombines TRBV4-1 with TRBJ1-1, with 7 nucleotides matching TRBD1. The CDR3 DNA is TGCGCCAGCAGCCAAGTGTCAACGGGACAGTTCCCTGAAGCTTTCTTT. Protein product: CASSQVSTGQFPEAFF.